This T cell receptor beta chain was captured by sequencing in a study of blood T cell repertoires in COVID-19. Study background: The origin of the acute and convalescent COVID-19 samples was the United States, Italy and Spain. Nucleic acid was either cDNA or gDNA, and it came from T cells, B-cell-depleted T cells, or PBMCs.

Original data processing: The assay estimated nucleated cells by amplifying reference gene primers. TCRdb keeps only in-frame clones here, not all; method: immunoSEQ multiplex PCR. The V and J calls and clone size come from that table; D and trimming were worked out from the DNA. The table has about 35,000 clones, roughly 86% seen once. V trimming: 7 bases; J trimming: 5 bases; junction bases outside the gene matches: 6. The CDR3 is 13 amino acids. Germline V CDR1 and CDR2: SGHTA, FQGNSA. The V gene is TRBV7-2, the J gene TRBJ1-1; 8 bases map to TRBD1. Specimen: peripheral blood. This clonotype was sampled from a human donor in a cohort sampled during active COVID-19. CDR3 amino acids: CASIRTGRTEAFF. The CDR3 coding sequence is TGTGCCAGCATTCGGACAGGGAGGACTGAAGCTTTCTTT.